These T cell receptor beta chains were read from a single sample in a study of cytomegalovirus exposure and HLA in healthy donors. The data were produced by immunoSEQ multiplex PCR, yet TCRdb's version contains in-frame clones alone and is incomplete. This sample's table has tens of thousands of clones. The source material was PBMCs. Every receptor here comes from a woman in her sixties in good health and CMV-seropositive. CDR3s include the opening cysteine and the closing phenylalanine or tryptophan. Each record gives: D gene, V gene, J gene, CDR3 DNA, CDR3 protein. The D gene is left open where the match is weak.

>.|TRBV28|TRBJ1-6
TGTGCCAGCAGTTTAGGAGGGGCCGGGGGGAATTCACCCCTCCACTTT
CASSLGGAGGNSPLHF
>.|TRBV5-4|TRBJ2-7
TGTGCCAGCAGCTTGGGGACAGCAACCTACGAGCAGTACTTC
CASSLGTATYEQYF
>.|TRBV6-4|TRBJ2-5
TGTGCCAGCAGTCGAGAAAATAAAGAGACCCAGTACTTC
CASSRENKETQYF
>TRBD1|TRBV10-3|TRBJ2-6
TGTGCCATCAGCCGACCGGGACAGGGATCCTCTGGGGCCAACGTCCTGACTTTC
CAISRPGQGSSGANVLTF
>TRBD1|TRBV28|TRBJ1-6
TGTGCCAGCAGAGGGACAGGGGGCCCCTATAATTCACCCCTCCACTTT
CASRGTGGPYNSPLHF
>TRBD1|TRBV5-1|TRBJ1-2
TGCGCCAGCAGCATCGACAGGGCAAAGGGAGGTGGCTACACCTTC
CASSIDRAKGGGYTF
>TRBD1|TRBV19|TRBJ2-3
TGTGCCACCCGGGAAAGGGGGCAAGATACGCAGTATTTT
CATRERGQDTQYF
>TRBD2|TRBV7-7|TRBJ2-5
TGTGCTAGCAGCTCCACTAGCGGTGAGAACCAGTACTTC
CASSSTSGENQYF
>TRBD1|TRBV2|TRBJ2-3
TGTGCCAGCAGGGCCGGGACAGGGGGGACAGATACGCAGTATTTT
CASRAGTGGTDTQYF
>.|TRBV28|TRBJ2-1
TGTGCCAGCCACGGGGGAAGCTCCTACAATGAGCAGTTCTTC
CASHGGSSYNEQFF
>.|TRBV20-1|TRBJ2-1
TGCAGTGCTAGTCTAGCCACTGAGCAGTTCTTC
CSASLATEQFF
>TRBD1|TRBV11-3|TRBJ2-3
TGTGCCAGCAGCTTAGAAGGGGGCGCGGGAGATACGCAGTATTTT
CASSLEGGAGDTQYF
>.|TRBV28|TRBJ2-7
TGTGCCAGCAGCCGCCTTCGAAGCGAGTACGAGCAGTACTTC
CASSRLRSEYEQYF
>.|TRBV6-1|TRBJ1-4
TGTGCCAGCAGTGGGCGTTTACAGGCAACTAATGAAAAACTGTTTTTT
CASSGRLQATNEKLFF
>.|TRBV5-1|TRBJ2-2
TGCGCCAGCAGCGCAGGACTGTCGAACACCGGGGAGCTGTTTTTT
CASSAGLSNTGELFF
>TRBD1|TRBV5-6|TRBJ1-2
TGTGCCAGCAGCTCGAACGGGGAAGGGCACAGGGGGTTGTATGGCTACACCTTC
CASSSNGEGHRGLYGYTF
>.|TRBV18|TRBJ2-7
TGTGCCAGCTCCTGGGGGGAACAGGCCTCCTACGAGCAGTACTTC
CASSWGEQASYEQYF
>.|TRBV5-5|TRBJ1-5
TGTGCCAGCAGCTTGGCACGGGGGGATCAGCCCCAGCATTTT
CASSLARGDQPQHF
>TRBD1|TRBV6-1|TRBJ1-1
TGTGCCAGCAGTGTCAGGGGGCCGGGAACTGAAGCTTTCTTT
CASSVRGPGTEAFF
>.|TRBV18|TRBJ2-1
TGTGCCAGCTCACCCGGGGCCTACAATGAGCAGTTCTTC
CASSPGAYNEQFF
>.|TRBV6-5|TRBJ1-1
TGTGCCAGCAGTTGGGGGGAGATGAACACTGAAGCTTTCTTT
CASSWGEMNTEAFF
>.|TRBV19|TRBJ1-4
TGTGCCAGTTGCAGGTATCAGGATGAAAAACTGTTTTTT
CASCRYQDEKLFF